The T cell receptor beta chain described here comes from a study of T cells after yellow fever vaccination. Broader study findings: Re-detected after boosting: most primary clones, almost 97% of CD4 and around 86% of CD8. Abundant clonotypes from the bulk population could contaminate FACS-sorted repertoires.

Many counts were recorded for this clonotype. What it binds is not known. TCRdb re-called the 5' RACE reads with MiXCR, one entry per CDR3 protein. The data hold 200,000 to 300,000 distinct CDR3 sequences, with 6.9% observed a single time. Germline CDR1 and CDR2: SGHRS and YFSETQ. The CDR3 contains 13 residues. Trimming took 4 bases from V and 2 from J, leaving 10 bases between them. The source of this sequence is a young man who received the YFV17D yellow fever vaccine. This specimen consisted of CD4+ T cells sorted from PBMCs, obtained 15 days after the yellow fever booster vaccination. The chain recombines TRBV5-1 with TRBJ2-7; D is possibly TRBD2 (6 bases). This CDR3 is CASSPGLTYEQYF. Here the CDR3 DNA reads TGCGCCAGCAGCCCGGGACTTACCTACGAGCAGTACTTC.